The 18 T cell receptor beta chains listed next were all sequenced from one sample in a study of identical twins. MiXCR, run by TCRdb on the 5' RACE reads, gives a single entry per CDR3 protein. The data show 500,000 to 550,000 distinct CDR3 sequences, 20% to 25% seen once. The data were also submitted as part of a second study, on T cells expressing NK-cell markers.

The specimen sequenced was CD4+ T cells sorted from blood. These receptor sequences come from a woman under 30 in good health.

This clonotype was counted a few times. DNA of the CDR3: TGCAGTGCCCAGGGAAGCTCCTATAATTCACCCCTCCACTTT. It encodes CSAQGSSYNSPLHF. The rearrangement uses TRBV20-1 and TRBJ1-6; possible D gene TRBD1, 5 bases. The CDR3 extends over 14 amino acids. V was cut by 6 bases and J by 0 bases, with 9 bases left in between. CDR1 and CDR2 (germline): DFQATT, SNEGSKA (reference sequence).

The chain uses TRBV15 and TRBJ1-5; D is perhaps TRBD1 (5 bases). The CDR3 totals 17 residues. Trimming shortened V by 0 bases and J by 1 base, and 13 bases separated the two germline ends. The V gene's germline CDR1 is LNHNV and CDR2 YYDKDF (reference sequence). The CDR3: CATSRDYQGGSNQPQHF. CDR3 nucleotide sequence: TGTGCCACCAGCAGAGATTACCAGGGAGGGAGCAATCAGCCCCAGCATTTT.

The rearrangement uses TRBV20-1 and TRBJ2-7; possible D gene TRBD1, 5 bases. This CDR3 comprises 15 residues. CDR1 DFQATT and CDR2 SNEGSKA come from the germline V gene (reference sequence). The V gene lost 3 bases and the J gene lost 0 bases, with 15 bases spanning the gap. The DNA of the CDR3 is TGCAGTGCTAGGGGTCAGGGAATTGGCTCCTACGAGCAGTACTTC. This gives the protein CSARGQGIGSYEQYF.

This clonotype was seen at least ten times. Because the CDR3's place on the DNA is in doubt, the DNA is left out and the CDR3 is given as listed by TCRdb. The chain employs TRBV6-5 and TRBJ2-7; TRBD2, the table's D call, was not compared with the DNA. Germline loops: CDR1 MNHEY, CDR2 SVGAGI. The CDR3 adds up to 14 amino acids, both ends counted. The chain's CDR3 is CASSSSTGTSEQYF.

There are a few counts of this clonotype. V is TRBV20-1 and J is TRBJ1-1; 9 bases are a match to TRBD1. Germline trimming cut 0 bases from V and 4 bases from J; bases unmatched to any gene: 6. This CDR3 region has 15 residues. Germline CDR1 reads DFQATT; CDR2 reads SNEGSKA (reference sequence). The DNA of the CDR3 is TGCAGTGCTAGAGACCCCGGACAGGGGTCCACTGAAGCTTTCTTT. Amino acids: CSARDPGQGSTEAFF.

Remarks on this clonotype: At one end, the junction sequence differs from germline, possibly due to a read error. This rearrangement joins TRBV20-1 to TRBJ2-7; D perhaps matches TRBD1 (6 bases). The V gene's germline CDR1 is DFQATT and CDR2 SNEGSKA (reference sequence). The CDR3 has 12 amino acids. CDR3 amino acids: CSARAGQLVPIF. CDR3 in DNA: TGCAGTGCTAGAGCTGGACAGCTCGTCCCTATCTTC.

This sequence joins TRBV6-2 or TRBV6-3 and TRBJ2-3; unclear D gene. Trimming took 6 bases from V and 7 from J, leaving 11 bases between them. Germline CDR1 and CDR2: MNHEY and SVGEGT. This CDR3 has 12 amino acids. The CDR3 sequence is CASSPRWNTQYF. CDR3 sequence (DNA): TGTGCCAGCAGCCCGAGGTGGAATACGCAGTATTTT.

This clonotype was counted ten times or more. The J gene is TRBJ2-3, the V gene TRBV7-2; the D is unclear. CDR3 size: 12 residues. Germline V gene lookup returns CDR1 SGHTA and CDR2 FQGNSA. The V gene lost 3 bases and the J gene lost 5 bases, with 6 bases spanning the gap. CDR3 in DNA: TGTGCCAGCAGCTTTGGTAGAGATACGCAGTATTTT. Amino acids: CASSFGRDTQYF.

V usage is TRBV5-1 and J usage is TRBJ2-7; the D is unclear. The V and J ends lost 1 base and 2 bases respectively, with 10 bases between them. The CDR3 has 14 residues. Per germline, CDR1 SGHRS and CDR2 YFSETQ. The CDR3 DNA reads TGCGCCAGCAGCTTGTCGGTGGCAGCCTACGAGCAGTACTTC. Translated, it gives CASSLSVAAYEQYF.

V gene TRBV6-1 combines with J gene TRBJ2-1; maybe TRBD1 (6 bases). V was cut by 4 bases and J by 5 bases, with 18 bases left in between. CDR3 length equals 16 residues. Germline CDR1 and CDR2: MNHNS and SASEGT. The CDR3 sequence: CASSVRTAIGHNEQFF. The CDR3 DNA sequence: TGTGCCAGCAGTGTTCGGACAGCCATTGGACACAATGAGCAGTTCTTC.

The chain couples TRBV20-1 to TRBJ2-1, with a tentative D call TRBD2 (7 bases). Trimming removed 4 bases from V and 8 bases from J, with 24 bases in between. The CDR3 is made up of 16 amino acids. Germline V lookup: CDR1 DFQATT, CDR2 SNEGSKA (reference sequence). Here the CDR3 reads CSANDPGGGSGYEQFF. CDR3 coding DNA: TGCAGTGCTAACGACCCGGGGGGCGGGAGTGGATATGAGCAGTTCTTC.

There are a few counts of this clonotype. The chain recombines TRBV7-2 with TRBJ1-1, with D possibly matching TRBD1 (5 bases). V lost 0 bases to trimming and J lost 3 bases, with 11 bases between them. The CDR3 loop spans 15 amino acids. The germline CDR1 and CDR2 sequences are SGHTA and FQGNSA. The CDR3 spells CASSLAPGTDTEAFF. CDR3 coding DNA: TGTGCCAGCAGCTTAGCCCCGGGGACGGACACTGAAGCTTTCTTT.

V gene TRBV20-1 combines with J gene TRBJ2-3, with 7 positions matching TRBD2. Germline assignment: CDR1 DFQATT and CDR2 SNEGSKA (reference sequence). The CDR3 consists of 15 residues. The ends lost 4 bases at V and 0 bases at J; junction bases unmatched: 7. Here the CDR3 reads CSAKDPSGSTDTQYF. The CDR3, as DNA: TGCAGTGCTAAGGACCCTAGCGGAAGCACAGATACGCAGTATTTT.

This clonotype was seen more than once but under ten times. The gene calls are TRBV20-1 and TRBJ2-4; 11 bases fit TRBD2. Trimming cost V 4 bases and J 7 bases; bases outside gene matches: 3. CDR1 and CDR2 (germline): DFQATT, SNEGSKA (reference sequence). CDR3 length: 13 residues. CDR3 sequence: CSATTSGNNIQYF. CDR3 in DNA: TGCAGTGCTACGACTAGCGGGAACAACATTCAGTACTTC.

There are a few counts of this clonotype. This chain uses TRBV20-1 with TRBJ1-5; TRBD1 agrees at 10 bases. V was clipped by 6 bases and J by 6 bases; unmatched bases: 5. The CDR3 consists of 13 residues. Germline CDR1 is DFQATT and CDR2 is SNEGSKA (reference sequence). This CDR3 reads CSARQGAGQPQHF. The CDR3 nucleotides read TGCAGTGCACGACAGGGGGCAGGTCAGCCCCAGCATTTT.

This sequence joins TRBV6-2 or TRBV6-3 and TRBJ2-7; 9 bases are a match to TRBD2. The length of the CDR3 is 12 residues. From germline, CDR1 is MNHEY and CDR2 SVGEGT. V lost 5 bases, J lost 5 bases, and 1 base stayed unmatched. CDR3 coding DNA: TGTGCCAGCAGTCGGACTAGCGACGAGCAGTACTTC. This encodes CASSRTSDEQYF.

This clonotype was detected once. The gene calls are TRBV6-1 and TRBJ2-4, with 12 nucleotides matching TRBD1. V was clipped by 6 bases and J by 1 base; unmatched bases: 7. The CDR3 has 17 amino acids. The germline CDR1 and CDR2 sequences are MNHNS and SASEGT. The CDR3 region is CASRPGTGGAAKNIQYF. CDR3 bases: TGTGCCAGCAGGCCCGGGACAGGGGGCGCGGCCAAAAACATTCAGTACTTC.

The chain carries TRBV7-2 and TRBJ1-6; D gene unclear. This CDR3 has 15 residues. CDR1 is SGHTA and CDR2 is FQGNSA in the germline V gene. V was trimmed by 2 bases and J by 4 bases, leaving 9 bases between them. This CDR3 is CASSLRQHYNSPLHF. The CDR3 coding sequence is TGTGCCAGCAGCTTAAGGCAGCATTATAATTCACCCCTCCACTTT.